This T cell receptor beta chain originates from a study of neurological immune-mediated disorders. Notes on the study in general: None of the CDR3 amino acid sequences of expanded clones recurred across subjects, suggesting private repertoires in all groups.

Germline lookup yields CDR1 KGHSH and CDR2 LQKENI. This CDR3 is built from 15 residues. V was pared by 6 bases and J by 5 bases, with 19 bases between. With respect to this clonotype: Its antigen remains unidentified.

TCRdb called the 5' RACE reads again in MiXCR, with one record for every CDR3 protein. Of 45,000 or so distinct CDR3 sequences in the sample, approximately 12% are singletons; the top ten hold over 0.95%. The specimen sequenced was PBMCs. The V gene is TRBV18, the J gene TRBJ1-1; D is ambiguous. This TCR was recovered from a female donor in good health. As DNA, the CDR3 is TGTGCCAGCTCCCTCGACCTAGAAGGCGGGACTGAAGCTTTCTTT. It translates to CASSLDLEGGTEAFF.